The rows below give T cell receptor beta chains drawn from one sample of a study of OX40 agonist ivuxolimab in advanced cancers. The protocol was immunoSEQ multiplex PCR, while the TCRdb copy is restricted to in-frame clones and leaves out a portion. The table includes approximately 77,000 clones, about 93% detected once. The sequencing here drew on CD4+ or CD8+ T cells sorted from blood, taken in a trial of the OX40 agonist ivuxolimab. All receptors come from an adult with an advanced solid tumor such as melanoma, head and neck, liver or kidney cancer. Both conserved end residues are part of each CDR3. The order of the fields is V gene, J gene, D gene, clone size, CDR3 DNA, CDR3 protein. D genes are given only for firm matches. A row's size may be missing; if present it is once, few, many or a size class.

>TRBV10-3|TRBJ1-4|TRBD1|NA
TGTGCCATCAGTAGGGTACAGGGGGAAAAACTGTTTTTT
CAISRVQGEKLFF
>TRBV6-6|TRBJ1-5|NA|NA
TGTGCCAGCAGACATGACATGAACCTCGGTCAGCCCCAGCATTTT
CASRHDMNLGQPQHF
>TRBV4-2|TRBJ2-1|TRBD1|NA
TGTGCCAGCAGCCAAGTACCGGGACAGGGGGATCATGAGCAGTTCTTC
CASSQVPGQGDHEQFF
>TRBV6-4|TRBJ2-1|NA|NA
TGTGCCAGCAGTGAGTTTGCAGGGACCTACAATGAGCAGTTCTTC
CASSEFAGTYNEQFF
>TRBV7-9|TRBJ2-5|NA|NA
TGTGCCAGCAGCGGTTCGAGGGAAGAGACCCAGTACTTC
CASSGSREETQYF
>TRBV28|TRBJ2-5|NA|NA
TGTGCCAGCAGAGAGTTGAGGGGGGGGTTGGAGACCCAGTACTTC
CASRELRGGLETQYF
>TRBV29-1|TRBJ2-3|NA|NA
TGCAGCTCCCTTAAGGGGGATGATACGCAGTATTTT
CSSLKGDDTQYF
>TRBV28|TRBJ2-7|TRBD2|NA
TGTGCCAGCAGTTTATATGGTGGGACTAGCGGGGGGAGCTCCTACGAGCAGTACTTC
CASSLYGGTSGGSSYEQYF
>TRBV10-1|TRBJ2-3|NA|once
TGCGCCAGCAGTGAGGAGGGGAGAAGCACAGATACGCAGTATTTT
CASSEEGRSTDTQYF
>TRBV5-1|TRBJ2-5|NA|once
TGCGCCAGCAGCAGTCAACAAGAGACCCAGTACTTC
CASSSQQETQYF
>TRBV6-1|TRBJ1-5|NA|NA
TGTGCCACCAGACGGGGTGCCCAGCCCCAGCATTTT
CATRRGAQPQHF
>TRBV5-4|TRBJ2-2|NA|NA
TGTGCCAGCAGTTCCGGGGCCCGGGAACGGGCCGGGGAGCTGTTTTTT
CASSSGARERAGELFF
>TRBV10-2|TRBJ1-5|NA|NA
TGCGCCAGCAGTGAGTCGTTGGGCCCCCAGGAGGGTAGCAATCAGCCCCAGCATTTT
CASSESLGPQEGSNQPQHF
>TRBV25-1|TRBJ2-3|NA|NA
TGTGCCAGTCGGGACTCACTGAGCACAGATACGCAGTATTTT
CASRDSLSTDTQYF
>TRBV4-2|TRBJ2-1|NA|NA
TGTGCCAGCAGCCAAGAATGGGGATCGGGGAATGAGCAGTTCTTC
CASSQEWGSGNEQFF
>TRBV30|TRBJ1-6|NA|NA
TGTGCCTCCCAGGGTAATAATTCACCCCTCCACTTT
CASQGNNSPLHF
>TRBV5-1|TRBJ2-7|TRBD1|once
TGCGCCAGCAGCAAATCGACAGGGACCGGGGCCTACGAGCAGTACTTC
CASSKSTGTGAYEQYF
>TRBV6-6|TRBJ1-1|TRBD1|NA
TGTGCCAGCAGGCCCTCGGACAGGGAGAACACTGAAGCTTTCTTT
CASRPSDRENTEAFF
>TRBV5-1|TRBJ2-3|TRBD2|NA
TGCGCCAGCAGCATCGGGGGGGCCGGTAAAGATACGCAGTATTTT
CASSIGGAGKDTQYF
>TRBV10-3|TRBJ2-3|NA|NA
TGTGCCATCAATGGGGATTTCCCGGATACGCAGTATTTT
CAINGDFPDTQYF
>TRBV7-2|TRBJ2-7|NA|few
TGTGCCAGCAGCTCCACTTGGACGAGCTCCTACGAGCAGTACTTC
CASSSTWTSSYEQYF
>TRBV4-1|TRBJ1-1|NA|NA
TGCGCCAGCAGCCAAGGAGTTGACAGGGAAGCTTTCTTT
CASSQGVDREAFF
>TRBV5-6|TRBJ2-7|TRBD1|NA
TGTGCCAGCAGCTGGGGACAGGGCTACGAGCAGTACTTC
CASSWGQGYEQYF
>TRBV2|TRBJ1-5|NA|NA
TGTGCCAGCAGTGTTGAACGGGGCGCAGATCAGCCCCAGCATTTT
CASSVERGADQPQHF
>TRBV29-1|TRBJ2-1|TRBD2|NA
TGCAGCGTTGAAGGTAGCGGGGCAAAGCAGTTCTTC
CSVEGSGAKQFF
>TRBV9|TRBJ2-1|TRBD2|NA
TGTGCCAGCAGCCCCCAGGGTTGGGGACTAGCAGGGCATGAGCAGTTCTTC
CASSPQGWGLAGHEQFF
>TRBV5-1|TRBJ1-4|NA|NA
TGCGCCAGCAGCTTCGGGACGGTGGTAGGTGAAAAACTGTTTTTT
CASSFGTVVGEKLFF
>TRBV7-2|TRBJ2-7|NA|NA
TGTGCCAGCACCTTGGGGGGGCCCGGAGTCTACGAGCAGTACTTC
CASTLGGPGVYEQYF
>TRBV6-5|TRBJ2-7|NA|NA
TGTGCCACCAGCTTCGAGGACTATAAACACTACGAGCAGTACTTC
CATSFEDYKHYEQYF
>TRBV27|TRBJ2-7|TRBD2|NA
TGTGCCAGCAGTTTAAGTAGCGGGAGGGCCCAATTCGAGCAGTACTTC
CASSLSSGRAQFEQYF
>TRBV6-5|TRBJ2-5|NA|NA
TGTGCCAGCAGTTACGCAGTCAGTGGTGTGGAGACCCAGTACTTC
CASSYAVSGVETQYF
>TRBV19|TRBJ2-7|NA|NA
TGTGCCAGTAGTATAGGCCAAGTCTACGAGCAGTACTTC
CASSIGQVYEQYF
>TRBV7-8|TRBJ1-6|NA|NA
TGTGCCAGCAGCATAAATTCACCCCTCCACTTT
CASSINSPLHF
>TRBV14|TRBJ2-1|NA|NA
TGTGCCAGCAGCCAGGAAAAACAGGCTTTCTACAATGAGCAGTTCTTC
CASSQEKQAFYNEQFF
>TRBV4-3|TRBJ2-7|NA|NA
TGCGCCAGCAGCCAGCTCGATCGGTTGGGTGAGCAGTACTTC
CASSQLDRLGEQYF
>TRBV28|TRBJ1-2|NA|NA
TGTGCCACCATGGGGGAGGGGAACTATGGCTACACCTTC
CATMGEGNYGYTF
>TRBV7-8|TRBJ2-3|TRBD2|NA
TGTGCCAGCAGCTCCCTCGGGACTAGCGGGAGGGCAGCAGATACGCAGTATTTT
CASSSLGTSGRAADTQYF
>TRBV7-2|TRBJ2-1|NA|NA
TGTGCCAGCAGCTTAGCGCTCGAACAGGTCTTACGGCGGGTCAATGAGCAGTTCTTC
CASSLALEQVLRRVNEQFF
>TRBV10-2|TRBJ2-7|NA|NA
TGCGCCAGCAGTAACTCCTACGAGCAGTACTTC
CASSNSYEQYF
>TRBV4-1|TRBJ2-1|NA|NA
TGCGCCAGCAGCCCCCCGATCGGGACGGGAGTCTTCAATGAGCAGTTCTTC
CASSPPIGTGVFNEQFF
>TRBV18|TRBJ2-5|TRBD2|once
TGTGCCAGCTCACCAACGGCTGGGACTAGCGGGAGGGCCTGGGAGACCCAGTACTTC
CASSPTAGTSGRAWETQYF
>TRBV27|TRBJ2-7|NA|NA
TGTGCCAGCAGTTTAAACCCGGACTTCGCGCAGTACTTC
CASSLNPDFAQYF
>TRBV11-2|TRBJ1-6|NA|NA
TGTGCCAGCAGCTCTCCCTCCGCCGCGACGACACCCCTCCACTTT
CASSSPSAATTPLHF
>TRBV7-2|TRBJ2-3|NA|NA
TGTGCCAGCAGCTTCTTAGGGACCAACGGAGATACGCAGTATTTT
CASSFLGTNGDTQYF
>TRBV6-5|TRBJ1-2|NA|NA
TGTGCCAGCAGTTCGGTTAGATTGGATGGCTACACCTTC
CASSSVRLDGYTF
>TRBV18|TRBJ1-2|NA|NA
TGTGCCAGCTCACCAGGGGGTAACTATGGCTACACCTTC
CASSPGGNYGYTF
>TRBV7-9|TRBJ2-3|TRBD2|NA
TGTGCCAGCAGCCCACTAGCGGGGGTCACAGATACGCAGTATTTT
CASSPLAGVTDTQYF
>TRBV5-8|TRBJ2-2|NA|once
TGTGCCAGCAGCTTGTTGCAGGGTGTGAACACCGGGGAGCTGTTTTTT
CASSLLQGVNTGELFF
>TRBV10-3|TRBJ1-1|TRBD1|NA
TGTGCCATCAGTCCATCCACAGGGGAAGGGACTGAAGCTTTCTTT
CAISPSTGEGTEAFF
>TRBV7-2|TRBJ1-2|NA|NA
TGTGCCAGCAGCTTAGACAGGGAGGGCTATGGCTACACCTTC
CASSLDREGYGYTF
>TRBV28|TRBJ1-2|NA|NA
TGTGCCAGCAGGGTCGGAGGGTCTGGCTACACCTTC
CASRVGGSGYTF
>TRBV9|TRBJ2-5|TRBD2|NA
TGTGCCAGCAGCGTAGCGGGGGGACCCCAAGAGACCCAGTACTTC
CASSVAGGPQETQYF
>TRBV11-3|TRBJ1-1|TRBD1|NA
TGTGCCAGCAGCTTCCCCCCGGACAGGCTAGCCCCCTTCGACACTGAAGCTTTCTTT
CASSFPPDRLAPFDTEAFF
>TRBV9|TRBJ2-3|NA|NA
TGTGCCAGCAGCGCCCCGGGACTGGACACAGATACGCAGTATTTT
CASSAPGLDTDTQYF